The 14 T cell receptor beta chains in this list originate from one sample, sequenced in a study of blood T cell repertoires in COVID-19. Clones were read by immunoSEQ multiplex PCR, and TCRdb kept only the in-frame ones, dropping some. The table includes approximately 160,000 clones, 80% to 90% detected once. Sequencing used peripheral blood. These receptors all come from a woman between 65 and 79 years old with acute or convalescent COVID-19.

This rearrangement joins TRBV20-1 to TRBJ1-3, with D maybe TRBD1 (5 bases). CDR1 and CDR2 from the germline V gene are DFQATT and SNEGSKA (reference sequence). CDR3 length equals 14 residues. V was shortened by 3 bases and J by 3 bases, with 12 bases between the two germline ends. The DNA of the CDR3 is TGCAGTGCTAGTCAGACGGGGGGTGGAAACACCATATATTTT. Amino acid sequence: CSASQTGGGNTIYF.

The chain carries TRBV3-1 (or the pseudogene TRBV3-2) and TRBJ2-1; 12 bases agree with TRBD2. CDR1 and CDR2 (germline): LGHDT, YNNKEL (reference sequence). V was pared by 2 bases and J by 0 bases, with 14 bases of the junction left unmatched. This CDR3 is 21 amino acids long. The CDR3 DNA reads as TGTGCCAGCAGCCAATCCCCTCCGGGACTAGCGGGCCCGAGCTCCTACAATGAGCAGTTCTTC. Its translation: CASSQSPPGLAGPSSYNEQFF.

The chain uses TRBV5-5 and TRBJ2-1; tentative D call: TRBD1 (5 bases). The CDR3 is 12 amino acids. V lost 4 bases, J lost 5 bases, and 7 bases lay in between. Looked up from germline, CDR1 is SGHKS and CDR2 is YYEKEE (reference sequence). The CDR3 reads CASSPQDNEQFF. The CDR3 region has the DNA TGTGCCAGCAGCCCACAGGACAATGAGCAGTTCTTC.

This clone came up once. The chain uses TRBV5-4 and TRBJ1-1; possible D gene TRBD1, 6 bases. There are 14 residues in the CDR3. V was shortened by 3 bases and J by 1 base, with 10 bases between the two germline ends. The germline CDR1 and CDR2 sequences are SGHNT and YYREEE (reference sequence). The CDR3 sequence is CASSSDSWNTEAFF. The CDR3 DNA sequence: TGTGCCAGCAGCTCGGACAGCTGGAACACTGAAGCTTTCTTT.

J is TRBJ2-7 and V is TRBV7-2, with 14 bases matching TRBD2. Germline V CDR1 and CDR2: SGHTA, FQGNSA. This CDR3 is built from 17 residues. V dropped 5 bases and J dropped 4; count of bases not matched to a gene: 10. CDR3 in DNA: TGTGCCAGCAGCAAAAGATGGACTAGCGGGGGGCTTTACGAGCAGTACTTC. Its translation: CASSKRWTSGGLYEQYF.

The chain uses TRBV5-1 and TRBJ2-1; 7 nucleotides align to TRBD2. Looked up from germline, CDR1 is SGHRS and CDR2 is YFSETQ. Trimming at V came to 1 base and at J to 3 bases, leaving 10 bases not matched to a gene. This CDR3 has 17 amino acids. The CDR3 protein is CASSLLGGAGDYNEQFF. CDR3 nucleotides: TGCGCCAGCAGCTTGTTAGGTGGTGCGGGGGACTACAATGAGCAGTTCTTC.

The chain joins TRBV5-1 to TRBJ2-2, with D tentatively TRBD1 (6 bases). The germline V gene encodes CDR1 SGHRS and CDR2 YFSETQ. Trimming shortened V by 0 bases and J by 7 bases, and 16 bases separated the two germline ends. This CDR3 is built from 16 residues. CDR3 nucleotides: TGCGCCAGCAGCTTGGAGACAGGAGGTTCCAGCGGGGAGCTGTTTTTT. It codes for CASSLETGGSSGELFF.

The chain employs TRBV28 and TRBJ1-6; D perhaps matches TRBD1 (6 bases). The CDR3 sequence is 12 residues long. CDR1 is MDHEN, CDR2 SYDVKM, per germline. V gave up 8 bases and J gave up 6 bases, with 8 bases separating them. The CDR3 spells CASAGVNSPLHF. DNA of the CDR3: TGTGCCAGCGCAGGGGTTAATTCACCCCTCCACTTT. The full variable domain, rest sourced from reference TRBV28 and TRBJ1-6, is DVKVTQSSRYLVKRTGEKVFLECVQDMDHENMFWYRQDPGLGLRLIYFSYDVKMKEKGDIPEGYSVSREKKERFSLILESASTNQTSMYLCASAGVNSPLHFGNGTRLTVT.

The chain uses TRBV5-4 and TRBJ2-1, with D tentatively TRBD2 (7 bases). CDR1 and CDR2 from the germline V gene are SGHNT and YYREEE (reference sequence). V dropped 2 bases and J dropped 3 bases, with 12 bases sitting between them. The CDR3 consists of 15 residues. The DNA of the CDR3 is TGTGCCAGCAGCTTTTATAGGGGGGGCTACAATGAGCAGTTCTTC. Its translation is CASSFYRGGYNEQFF.

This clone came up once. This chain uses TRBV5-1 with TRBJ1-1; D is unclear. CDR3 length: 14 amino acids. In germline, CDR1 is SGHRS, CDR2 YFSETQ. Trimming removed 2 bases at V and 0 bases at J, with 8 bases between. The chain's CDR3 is CASSLANMNTEAFF. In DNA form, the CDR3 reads TGCGCCAGCAGCTTAGCAAATATGAACACTGAAGCTTTCTTT.

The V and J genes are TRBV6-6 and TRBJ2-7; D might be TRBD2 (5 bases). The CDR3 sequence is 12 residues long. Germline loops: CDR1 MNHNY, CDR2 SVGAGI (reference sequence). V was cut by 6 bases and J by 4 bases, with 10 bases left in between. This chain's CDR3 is CASSVGDYEQYF. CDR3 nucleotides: TGTGCCAGCAGCGTCGGGGATTACGAGCAGTACTTC.

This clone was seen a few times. CDR3 loop: CASSYLGLAGALYNEQFF. CDR3 DNA: TGTGCCAGCAGTTACCTAGGACTAGCGGGAGCTCTATACAATGAGCAGTTCTTC. This chain links TRBV6-2 or TRBV6-3 with TRBJ2-1; TRBD2 agrees at 13 bases. This CDR3 is built from 18 residues. V was pared by 2 bases and J by 4 bases, with 8 bases of the junction left unmatched. CDR1 is MNHEY and CDR2 is SVGEGT in the germline V gene.

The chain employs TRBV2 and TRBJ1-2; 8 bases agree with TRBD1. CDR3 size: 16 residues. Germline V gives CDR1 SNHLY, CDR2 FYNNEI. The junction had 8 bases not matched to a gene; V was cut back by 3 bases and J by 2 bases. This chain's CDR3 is CASSDLGQDPNYGYTF. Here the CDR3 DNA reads TGTGCCAGCAGTGATTTGGGACAGGACCCCAACTATGGCTACACCTTC. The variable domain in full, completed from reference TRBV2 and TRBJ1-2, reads EPEVTQTPSHQVTQMGQEVILRCVPISNHLYFYWYRQILGQKVEFLVSFYNNEISEKSEIFDDQFSVERPDGSNFTLKIRSTKLEDSAMYFCASSDLGQDPNYGYTFGSGTRLTVV.

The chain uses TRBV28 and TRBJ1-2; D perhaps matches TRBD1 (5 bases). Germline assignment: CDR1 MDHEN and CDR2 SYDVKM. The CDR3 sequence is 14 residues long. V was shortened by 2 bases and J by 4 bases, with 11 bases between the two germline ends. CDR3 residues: CASSLRRGIYGYTF. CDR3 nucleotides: TGTGCCAGCAGTTTAAGGCGGGGGATCTATGGCTACACCTTC.